The rows below give T cell receptor beta chains drawn from one sample of a study of blood T cell repertoires in COVID-19. Assay used: immunoSEQ multiplex PCR; TCRdb lists only in-frame clones, some missing. The data contain 200,000 to 300,000 clones, 75% to 85% of them singletons. The source material was peripheral blood. The receptors here all came from a woman aged 60-75 years with active or convalescent COVID-19. Each CDR3 is given with its conserved first and last residue. The D gene is left open where the match is weak. The size of a clone is reported for some rows only, either as once, few or many, or as a class for expanded clones.

clone_size	v_call	j_call	d_call	cdr3_aa	cdr3_nt
.	TRBV19	TRBJ1-1	.	CASSINSNTEAFF	TGTGCCAGTAGTATTAACTCGAACACTGAAGCTTTCTTT
.	TRBV7-9	TRBJ2-7	.	CASSLQGLYSYEQYF	TGTGCCAGCAGCTTGCAGGGACTCTACTCCTACGAGCAGTACTTC
.	TRBV5-1	TRBJ2-1	.	CASSFPGNEQFF	TGCGCCAGCAGCTTTCCCGGGAATGAGCAGTTCTTC
.	TRBV11-2	TRBJ2-1	.	CASSPSDEQFF	TGTGCCAGCAGCCCTAGCGATGAGCAGTTCTTC
.	TRBV11-2	TRBJ2-7	.	CASSLDTGGAYEQYF	TGTGCCAGCAGCTTAGATACGGGGGGCGCCTACGAGCAGTACTTC
.	TRBV5-1	TRBJ1-1	.	CASSFQENTEAFF	TGCGCCAGCAGCTTCCAGGAGAACACTGAAGCTTTCTTT
.	TRBV18	TRBJ2-7	TRBD1	CASSQWTGTEQYF	TGTGCCAGCTCGCAGTGGACAGGGACCGAGCAGTACTTC
.	TRBV27	TRBJ1-6	.	CASSRSDSLNSPLHF	TGTGCCAGCAGTCGGTCGGACAGCCTTAATTCACCCCTCCACTTT
.	TRBV6-1	TRBJ2-3	TRBD2	CASSETPVGLAGRDTQYF	TGTGCCAGCAGTGAAACCCCTGTGGGGCTAGCGGGGAGGGATACGCAGTATTTT
.	TRBV7-3	TRBJ2-1	TRBD2	CASSRLATRDEQFF	TGTGCCAGCAGCCGACTAGCGACTAGGGATGAGCAGTTCTTC
once	TRBV6-5	TRBJ2-7	.	CASSYRQQSRGEQYF	TGTGCCAGCAGTTACCGACAGCAGAGCCGTGGGGAGCAGTACTTC
.	TRBV6-5	TRBJ1-1	.	CASSPWDKNTEAFF	TGTGCCAGCAGTCCCTGGGACAAAAATACTGAAGCTTTCTTT
.	TRBV7-9	TRBJ2-3	TRBD1	CASSLREGTETTDTQYF	TGTGCCAGCAGCTTACGTGAGGGGACAGAGACCACAGATACGCAGTATTTT
.	TRBV7-2	TRBJ1-5	TRBD1	CASSLAGGQESPQPQHF	TGTGCCAGCAGCTTAGCGGGGGGACAGGAAAGTCCTCAGCCCCAGCATTTT
.	TRBV2	TRBJ1-2	.	CASIFTGIGGYTF	TGTGCCAGCATTTTCACAGGGATCGGCGGCTACACCTTC
.	TRBV7-9	TRBJ2-3	.	CASSGLLDTQYF	TGTGCCAGCAGCGGACTCCTAGATACGCAGTATTTT
.	TRBV6-4	TRBJ1-1	.	CASPTRGSTEAFF	TGTGCCAGCCCGACCAGGGGTAGCACTGAAGCTTTCTTT
once	TRBV12-5	TRBJ1-4	.	CASGAGAATNEKLFF	TGTGCTAGTGGGGCAGGGGCCGCAACTAATGAAAAACTGTTTTTT
.	TRBV5-1	TRBJ2-5	TRBD2	CASSSIAGGLGRETQYF	TGCGCCAGCAGCTCCATAGCGGGGGGGCTAGGGCGAGAGACCCAGTACTTC
.	TRBV28	TRBJ2-7	TRBD1	CASSTRQGQYEQYF	TGTGCCAGCAGTACCCGACAGGGGCAGTACGAGCAGTACTTC
.	TRBV4-1	TRBJ1-2	TRBD1	CASSQVLRGYGYTF	TGCGCCAGCAGCCAAGTCCTCAGGGGGTATGGCTACACCTTC
.	TRBV11-2	TRBJ1-2	TRBD1	CASSQQGTYGYTF	TGTGCCAGCAGCCAACAGGGGACCTATGGCTACACCTTC
.	TRBV6-5	TRBJ1-2	.	CAISGNSGYTF	TGTGCCATATCAGGGAACTCTGGCTACACCTTC